The present T cell receptor beta chain was sequenced within a study of blood T cell repertoires in COVID-19. The CDR3 totals 16 residues. V was trimmed by 1 base and J by 5 bases, leaving 13 bases between them. Germline-derived CDR1 and CDR2 are SGHRS and YFSETQ. Assay used: immunoSEQ multiplex PCR; TCRdb lists only in-frame clones, some missing. Here the sample spans approximately 220,000 clones, roughly four fifths being singletons. The chain combines TRBV5-1 with TRBJ1-6, with D maybe TRBD1 (6 bases). Sequenced material: PBMCs or T cells enriched from blood (not recorded which). The receptor was derived from a woman in her forties with acute COVID-19. Here the CDR3 reads CASSLRGAGDNSPLHF. The DNA of the CDR3 is TGCGCCAGCAGCTTGCGAGGGGCAGGGGATAATTCACCCCTCCACTTT.